This T cell receptor (beta chain) stems from a study of cytomegalovirus exposure and HLA in healthy donors. PCR primers comprised 60 Vbeta and 13 Jbeta primers. Profiled with immunoSEQ multiplex PCR; TCRdb holds only in-frame clones, not every one. Recorded here are approximately 110,000 clones; the top ten clones represent about 0.58%. Study results and caveats: In a later analysis, HLA-associated TCR beta chains were more clonally expanded than equally common others.

As to this clone: Antigen specificity is unknown.

The V and J ends lost 4 bases and 5 bases, in that order; junction bases with no gene match: 14. The CDR3 has 17 amino acids. Germline CDR1 SGHTA, CDR2 FQGNSA. Donors consisted of healthy bone marrow donors. The origin of this receptor is a man aged 45-65 years in good health and CMV-seronegative. The rearrangement links TRBV7-2 to TRBJ2-5, with 9 bases identical to TRBD2. Sequenced sample: PBMCs. The CDR3 sequence: CASSSTIAGAFWETQYF. The CDR3 region has the DNA TGTGCCAGCAGCTCCACGATAGCGGGAGCGTTCTGGGAGACCCAGTACTTC.